Following are 4 T cell receptor beta chains from one sample sequenced in a study of cytomegalovirus exposure and HLA in healthy donors. Both 60 Vbeta primers and 13 Jbeta primers went into the PCR. Assay: immunoSEQ multiplex PCR; the TCRdb copy retains only in-frame clones and omits some. The sample has roughly 190,000 clones, more than 75% seen once. Input material: PBMCs. The source is a man in his forties or fifties in good health and CMV-seropositive.

The chain couples TRBV6-5 to TRBJ2-4; tentatively, D is TRBD2 (5 bases). Trimming cost V 2 bases and J 1 base, with 12 bases left between them. The germline V gene has CDR1 MNHEY and CDR2 SVGAGI. The CDR3 is 16 amino acids. DNA for the CDR3: TGTGCCAGCAGTTACACCCGGACGGGGGCCAAAAACATTCAGTACTTC. It specifies CASSYTRTGAKNIQYF.

This rearrangement joins TRBV7-2 to TRBJ2-3; 7 bases are a match to TRBD2. Germline CDR1 reads SGHTA; CDR2 reads FQGNSA. The CDR3 has 16 amino acids. Unmatched junction bases numbered 5, after V lost 1 base and J lost 1 base. CDR3 sequence: CASSLGSGIGTDTQYF. The CDR3 DNA is TGTGCCAGCAGCTTAGGCAGCGGGATAGGCACAGATACGCAGTATTTT. The whole variable domain, filled in from reference TRBV7-2 and TRBJ2-3, reads GAGVSQSPSNKVTEKGKDVELRCDPISGHTALYWYRQSLGQGLEFLIYFQGNSAPDKSGLPSDRFSAERTGGSVSTLTIQRTQQEDSAVYLCASSLGSGIGTDTQYFGPGTRLTVL.

For this clone: This CDR3 is also generated by other DNA sequences in the sample. This sequence joins TRBV6-4 and TRBJ1-5; TRBD1 matches 8 bases. The CDR3 sequence is 14 residues long. Germline V gene data show CDR1 as MRHNA and CDR2 as SNTAGT. V gave up 9 bases and J gave up 4 bases; unmatched junction bases: 8. CDR3 amino acids: CASPRRQGNQPQHF. As DNA, the CDR3 is TGTGCCAGTCCCCGTCGACAGGGGAATCAGCCCCAGCATTTT.

This chain links TRBV6-6 with TRBJ1-1, with unresolved D. V lost 2 bases to trimming and J lost 0 bases, with 7 bases between them. Germline CDR1 reads MNHNY; CDR2 reads SVGAGI (reference sequence). The CDR3 is 14 residues long. The CDR3 nucleotides are TGTGCCAGCAGTTACGCGCAGGTGAACACTGAAGCTTTCTTT. Amino acid sequence: CASSYAQVNTEAFF.